The rows below give T cell receptor beta chains drawn from one sample of a study of blood T cell repertoires in COVID-19. Sequenced by immunoSEQ multiplex PCR; TCRdb stores in-frame clones only, minus some. The sample contains under 150,000 clones, over 80% of which appear only once. Sequencing used peripheral blood. These receptor sequences come from a man between 65 and 85 years old with acute or convalescent COVID-19. Each CDR3 is given with its conserved first and last residue. The D gene is left open where the match is weak. Rows may omit the clone size; those that give it use once, few, many or a size class.

clone_size	d_call	v_call	j_call	cdr3_nt	cdr3_aa
NA	NA	TRBV3-1/TRBV3-2	TRBJ2-7	TGTGCCAGCAGCCAAGAGCTCGAGACACGGTTTGGCTACTACGAGCAGTACTTC	CASSQELETRFGYYEQYF
NA	NA	TRBV4-1	TRBJ1-3	TGCGCCAGCAGCCAAGCTGGACAACTTGTGGGTAACACCATATATTTT	CASSQAGQLVGNTIYF
NA	TRBD1	TRBV5-1	TRBJ2-7	TGCGCCAGCAGCTTAAGACAGGGGAGTGACGAGCAGTACTTC	CASSLRQGSDEQYF
few	NA	TRBV6-5	TRBJ1-1	TGTGCCAGCAGTTTCTTAGTTGAAGTGAACACTGAAGCTTTCTTT	CASSFLVEVNTEAFF
few	NA	TRBV3-1/TRBV3-2	TRBJ2-1	TGTGCCAGCAGCCAAGCTCGGTGGAGGGGGGGTTATAGGGAGCAGTTCTTC	CASSQARWRGGYREQFF
NA	NA	TRBV18	TRBJ1-1	TGTGCCAGCTCGCACGAACGGAGGACTGACACTGAAGCTTTCTTT	CASSHERRTDTEAFF
NA	NA	TRBV7-8	TRBJ1-4	TGTGCCAGCAGCCCTATTGTGGGGCCCTCTAATGAAAAACTGTTTTTT	CASSPIVGPSNEKLFF
NA	TRBD1	TRBV7-3	TRBJ1-2	TGTGCCAGCAGCTTAGATAGACAGGGTCGTGGCTACACCTTC	CASSLDRQGRGYTF
NA	TRBD1	TRBV15	TRBJ2-6	TGTGCCACCAGCAGAGGTGGCAGGGGGCGCTCTGGGGCCAACGTCCTGACTTTC	CATSRGGRGRSGANVLTF
NA	TRBD2	TRBV27	TRBJ2-2	TGTGCCAGCAGTGCTCGATGGAAGCCGGGACTAGCGGGGGGGAACACCGGGGAGCTGTTTTTT	CASSARWKPGLAGGNTGELFF
few	TRBD2	TRBV2	TRBJ2-7	TGTGCCAGCAGTGGGCAGCGGGGGGTCTACGAGCAGTACTTC	CASSGQRGVYEQYF
NA	TRBD1	TRBV18	TRBJ1-2	TGTGCCAGCTCACCTCCGGGACAGCGAAACTATGGCTACACCTTC	CASSPPGQRNYGYTF
once	NA	TRBV7-6	TRBJ1-5	TGTGCCAGCAGCCCTCGGGCAGGGTCGAATCAGCCCCAGCATTTT	CASSPRAGSNQPQHF
NA	NA	TRBV15	TRBJ2-1	TGTGCCACCGACCGCGGACGACTAGGCGGTTACGGTGAGCAGTTCTTC	CATDRGRLGGYGEQFF
NA	NA	TRBV18	TRBJ2-5	TGTGCCAGCTCACCGGGACATGGAGAGACCCAGTACTTC	CASSPGHGETQYF
NA	TRBD2	TRBV18	TRBJ2-2	TGTGCCAGCTCACCTCGCGAAGCGGGGCGCACCGGGGAGCTGTTTTTT	CASSPREAGRTGELFF
once	TRBD2	TRBV10-1	TRBJ2-1	TGCGCCAGCAGTAGAACTAGGACTAGCGGACTGTTCTTC	CASSRTRTSGLFF